The rows below give T cell receptor beta chains drawn from one sample of a study of T cell repertoires in cytomegalovirus infection. TCRdb called the reads again in MiXCR, with one record for every CDR3 protein. The data hold some 450,000 distinct CDR3 sequences, with approximately 30% observed a single time. Sequenced: PBMCs. The receptors originated from a human donor in good health (CMV status not recorded). Some clones in this sample may be carry-over from other donors' samples. The CDR3 runs from the conserved cysteine through the conserved F or W. A D gene is named only where the DNA matches it firmly. Part of the rows lack a size; the others show once, few, many or a class for expanded clones.

v_call	d_call	j_call	clone_size	cdr3_aa	cdr3_nt
TRBV10-3	.	TRBJ1-6	.	CAISEPNSPLHF	TGTGCCATCAGTGAGCCGAATTCACCCCTCCACTTT
TRBV11-2	.	TRBJ2-2	few	CASSHFPRTNTGELFF	TGTGCCAGCAGCCATTTCCCCCGAACGAACACCGGGGAGCTGTTTTTT
TRBV7-6	.	TRBJ2-7	few	CASSFIRGSLSYEQYF	TGTGCCAGCAGCTTTATCCGGGGGTCACTCTCCTACGAGCAGTACTTC
TRBV7-2	.	TRBJ1-3	many	CASSLTSGNTIYF	TGTGCCAGCAGCTTGACATCTGGAAACACCATATATTTT
TRBV12-3/TRBV12-4	.	TRBJ2-5	few	CASSIRGLKEETQYF	TGTGCCAGCAGTATTAGGGGACTGAAAGAAGAGACCCAGTACTTC
TRBV5-1	.	TRBJ1-2	few	CASSLGGGGELPYGYTF	TGCGCCAGCAGCTTGGGAGGCGGGGGAGAGTTGCCCTATGGCTACACCTTC
TRBV19	.	TRBJ1-1	.	CASKRGGTGTEAFF	TGTGCCAGTAAAAGGGGAGGGACGGGGACTGAAGCTTTCTTT
TRBV6-2/TRBV6-3	.	TRBJ2-7	.	CASSSPGRVRYEQYF	TGTGCCAGCAGTTCCCCCGGACGTGTCCGCTACGAGCAGTACTTC
TRBV6-1	.	TRBJ2-1	many	CASSEAWVSNEQFF	TGTGCCAGCAGTGAAGCGTGGGTTAGCAATGAGCAGTTCTTC
TRBV29-1	TRBD1	TRBJ1-2	.	CSVSTGTESYGYTF	TGCAGCGTCAGTACCGGGACAGAATCCTATGGCTACACCTTC
TRBV6-5	.	TRBJ1-4	.	CASSYAPFPTNEKLFF	TGTGCCAGCAGTTACGCCCCCTTCCCAACTAATGAAAAACTGTTTTTT
TRBV5-1	.	TRBJ2-7	.	CASKNRDTTYEQYF	TGCGCCAGCAAAAACCGGGACACGACCTACGAGCAGTACTTC
TRBV6-1	TRBD1	TRBJ1-2	.	CASRQGQSSSGYTF	TGTGCCAGTCGACAGGGACAGTCGTCTAGTGGCTACACCTTC
TRBV6-1	.	TRBJ1-1	.	CASSEAQFGRRTEAFF	TGTGCCAGCAGTGAAGCGCAGTTCGGGCGTCGGACTGAAGCTTTCTTT
TRBV5-4	TRBD2	TRBJ2-7	many	CASSLSGGSSYSYEQYF	TGTGCCAGCAGCTTGTCGGGCGGGAGTTCTTACTCCTACGAGCAGTACTTC
TRBV5-1	TRBD1	TRBJ2-7	.	CASSSGTELLLYEQYF	TGCGCCAGCAGCTCCGGGACAGAGCTGCTGCTTTACGAGCAGTACTTC
TRBV7-9	TRBD2	TRBJ2-3	many	CASSLVSGGAVGTDTQYF	TGTGCCAGCAGCTTAGTGAGCGGGGGGGCTGTTGGCACAGATACGCAGTATTTT
TRBV24-1	.	TRBJ2-1	few	CATSSNRVQFF	TGTGCCACCAGTTCGAACAGGGTCCAGTTCTTC
TRBV4-3	TRBD1	TRBJ1-5	.	CANSQDRALQPQHF	TGCGCCAACAGCCAAGACAGGGCCCTCCAGCCCCAGCATTTT
TRBV4-1	.	TRBJ1-2	many	CASSQDSYGGYTF	TGCGCCAGCAGCCAAGACAGTTACGGAGGCTACACCTTC
TRBV15	.	TRBJ1-2	few	CATSRDRVEVLGGYTF	TGTGCCACCAGCAGAGATCGGGTTGAGGTACTAGGTGGCTACACCTTC
TRBV5-5	.	TRBJ2-1	.	CASSLGTDEQFF	TGTGCCAGCAGCTTAGGGACGGATGAGCAGTTCTTC
TRBV19	.	TRBJ2-2	many	CASSIWFDRKFAGELFF	TGTGCCAGTAGTATATGGTTCGACAGGAAGTTCGCCGGGGAGCTGTTTTTT
TRBV4-2	.	TRBJ2-6	.	CASSQGDSGANVLTF	TGTGCCAGCAGCCAAGGGGACTCTGGGGCCAACGTCCTGACTTTC
TRBV3-1	TRBD1	TRBJ1-1	.	CASSQVRGLLNTEAFF	TGTGCCAGCAGCCAAGTCAGGGGGCTCTTGAACACTGAAGCTTTCTTT
TRBV11-2	.	TRBJ2-6	.	CASSGAGTSGANVLTF	TGTGCCAGCAGCGGGGCCGGGACCTCTGGGGCCAACGTCCTGACTTTC
TRBV10-1	.	TRBJ1-3	.	CASSDGGRRNTIYF	TGCGCCAGCAGTGATGGAGGCAGACGAAACACCATATATTTT
TRBV7-2	TRBD1	TRBJ2-1	many	CASSLAMTGLLLGEQFF	TGTGCCAGCAGCTTAGCGATGACAGGGCTTCTTTTAGGGGAGCAGTTCTTC
TRBV7-2	.	TRBJ2-3	many	CAVTGREADTQYF	TGTGCCGTTACGGGAAGGGAGGCAGATACGCAGTATTTT
TRBV11-2	.	TRBJ1-1	.	CASSLVPGSREAFF	TGTGCCAGCAGCTTAGTACCAGGGAGCAGGGAAGCTTTCTTT
TRBV4-1	TRBD1	TRBJ1-2	.	CASSQKITGADFGYTF	TGCGCCAGCAGCCAAAAAATTACAGGGGCCGATTTCGGCTACACCTTC
TRBV18	.	TRBJ1-5	few	CASSPFPNQPQHF	TGTGCCAGCTCACCATTCCCTAATCAGCCCCAGCATTTT
TRBV29-1	.	TRBJ2-4	few	CSVGEGLAKNIQYF	TGCAGCGTTGGAGAGGGGTTAGCCAAAAACATTCAGTACTTC
TRBV11-2	TRBD2	TRBJ2-7	many	CASSFIAGYSSYEQYF	TGTGCCAGCAGCTTTATAGCGGGGTACTCCTCCTACGAGCAGTACTTC
TRBV6-2/TRBV6-3	.	TRBJ1-5	.	CASSAGFLSNQPQHF	TGTGCCAGCAGCGCAGGGTTCCTTAGCAATCAGCCCCAGCATTTT
TRBV10-3	TRBD2	TRBJ2-5	few	CAISNPGLAGEETQYF	TGTGCCATCAGTAATCCGGGACTAGCGGGGGAAGAGACCCAGTACTTC
TRBV19	TRBD1	TRBJ2-7	few	CASSIRDREKRQYF	TGTGCCAGTAGTATACGCGACAGGGAGAAAAGGCAGTACTTC
TRBV20-1	TRBD1	TRBJ2-7	.	CSAPSADRGYEQYF	TGCAGTGCTCCCTCCGCGGACAGGGGGTACGAGCAGTACTTC
TRBV28	TRBD1	TRBJ1-5	.	CASSETGGRNQPQHF	TGTGCCAGCAGTGAGACAGGGGGCCGCAATCAGCCCCAGCATTTT
TRBV11-1	.	TRBJ1-1	.	CASSLFREGEAFF	TGTGCCAGCAGCTTATTCAGGGAGGGGGAAGCTTTCTTT